A single sample is the source of the 9 T cell receptor beta chains below, sequenced in a study of blood T cells in healthy people across ages. The second PCR ran about 6 to 12 cycles with a sample-barcoded 5' primer and J-beta primers. TCRdb redid the calling of the 5' RACE reads with MiXCR, one entry per CDR3 protein. The sample yields 650,000 to 900,000 distinct CDR3 sequences, under 80% seen once. The specimen sequenced was blood. The receptors shown here come from a man aged 25-40 years in good health.

The rearrangement joins TRBV29-1 to TRBJ2-1; D is ambiguous. Germline V gives CDR1 SQVTM, CDR2 ANQGSEA. The CDR3 is made up of 10 amino acids. This CDR3 is CSLGHNEQFF. In DNA form, the CDR3 reads TGCAGTTTAGGGCACAATGAGCAGTTCTTC.

The chain has TRBV6-5 and TRBJ2-5; D possibly corresponds to TRBD1 (6 bases). The length of the CDR3 is 13 residues. Trimming cost V 7 bases and J 5 bases, with 14 bases left between them. Per the germline V gene, CDR1 is MNHEY and CDR2 is SVGAGI. For the CDR3, the DNA is TGTGCCAGCACAACAGGGCGACGGGAGACCCAGTACTTC. Translation gives CASTTGRRETQYF.

The V and J genes are TRBV21-1 and TRBJ1-4. TRBV21-1 is recorded as a pseudogene. The CDR3 runs 19 residues. This chain's CDR3 is CASSQYRDSPRATNEKLFF. The CDR3 DNA follows: TGTGCCAGCAGCCAATACCGGGACTCCCCACGGGCAACTAATGAAAAACTGTTTTTT.

The chain uses TRBV5-6 and TRBJ2-2; a weak D match, TRBD2 (6 bases). CDR1 and CDR2 (germline): SGHDT, YYEEEE. Trimming shortened V by 2 bases and J by 1 base, and 12 bases separated the two germline ends. The CDR3 spans 16 residues. The CDR3 spells CASSLFVGGNTGELFF. The CDR3 bases are TGTGCCAGCAGCTTATTCGTCGGGGGGAACACCGGGGAGCTGTTTTTT. Combining the CDR3 with reference TRBV5-6 and TRBJ2-2 gives the whole variable domain DAGVTQSPTHLIKTRGQQVTLRCSPKSGHDTVSWYQQALGQGPQFIFQYYEEEERQRGNFPDRFSGHQFPNYSSELNVNALLLGDSALYLCASSLFVGGNTGELFFGEGSRLTVL.

This sequence joins TRBV9 and TRBJ2-1; 8 positions agree with TRBD1. V lost 0 bases and J lost 13; bases outside the gene matches: 9. Per germline, CDR1 SGDLS and CDR2 YYNGEE. The CDR3 has 14 amino acids. CDR3 amino acids: CASSVGQGQATQFF. In nucleotides, the CDR3 is TGTGCCAGCAGCGTAGGACAGGGGCAGGCGACCCAGTTCTTC.

This clonotype turned up a few times. The gene calls are TRBV20-1 and TRBJ2-1; no reliable D call. The CDR3 runs to 14 residues. In germline, CDR1 is DFQATT, CDR2 SNEGSKA (reference sequence). Trimming cost V 2 bases and J 5 bases, with 13 bases left between them. Here the CDR3 DNA reads TGCAGTGCTAGACTGTGGGCGGCCCACAATGAGCAGTTCTTC. Protein sequence: CSARLWAAHNEQFF.

This clonotype was seen more than once but under ten times. The chain combines TRBV20-1 with TRBJ2-5; possibly TRBD2 for D (5 bases). The DNA end is more similar to TRBJ2-7, so the J call may be wrong. The CDR3 has 13 residues. The germline gives CDR1 DFQATT, CDR2 SNEGSKA (reference sequence). The CDR3 loop is CSARDRGGYEQYF. CDR3 bases: TGCAGTGCTAGAGATAGAGGCGGGTACGAGCAGTACTTC.

The rearrangement uses TRBV4-3 and TRBJ2-7; D is uncertain. CDR1 is LGHNA, CDR2 YSLEER, per germline. This CDR3 comprises 13 residues. The V gene lost 1 base and the J gene lost 6 bases, with 10 bases spanning the gap. The CDR3 region has the DNA TGCGCCAGCAGCCAAGGGGTTGCAGGCGAGCAGTACTTC. This encodes CASSQGVAGEQYF.

This chain connects TRBV20-1 to TRBJ2-7; tentatively, D is TRBD2 (7 bases). The CDR3 length is 13 residues. V was cut by 6 bases and J by 5 bases, with 17 bases left in between. Germline V gene lookup returns CDR1 DFQATT and CDR2 SNEGSKA (reference sequence). The CDR3 region is CSAEGGGAHEQYF. Written as DNA, the CDR3 is TGCAGTGCCGAGGGGGGGGGAGCCCACGAGCAGTACTTC.